This TCR beta chain was captured by sequencing in a study of cytomegalovirus exposure and HLA in healthy donors. About this clone itself: Its specificity is unknown.

Notes on the study in general: Analysis was performed later, and it showed HLA-associated TCR beta chains to be more clonally expanded than equally common others.

The PCR had 60 Vbeta and 13 Jbeta primers. Measured with immunoSEQ multiplex PCR; TCRdb has only the in-frame clones, and not every one. The sample includes 150,000 to 200,000 clones, less than 85% of them seen just once. Trimming removed 6 bases from V and 2 bases from J, with 15 bases in between. The CDR3 runs to 15 residues. The germline gives CDR1 LGHNT, CDR2 FRNRAP. The sequenced material came from PBMCs. This clonotype was obtained from a man between 18 and 29 years old in good health and CMV-seronegative. This chain connects TRBV12-5 to TRBJ2-3, with a possible D match to TRBD1 (6 bases). This CDR3 is CASGSGELDTDTQYF. In DNA form, the CDR3 reads TGTGCTAGTGGGTCAGGGGAATTGGACACAGATACGCAGTATTTT.